This is a list of T cell receptor beta chains from one sample in a study of OX40 agonist ivuxolimab in advanced cancers. TCRdb keeps only in-frame clones here, not all; method: immunoSEQ multiplex PCR. Here the sample spans more than 60,000 clones, about 85% being singletons. The sample in question was CD4+ or CD8+ T cells sorted from blood, obtained in a trial of the OX40 agonist ivuxolimab. The receptors stem from an adult with an advanced solid tumor such as melanoma, head and neck, liver or kidney cancer. Each CDR3 is given with its conserved first and last residue. The D gene is left open where the match is weak. Rows may omit the clone size; those that give it use once, few, many or a size class.

D	size	V	J	length	CDR3	DNA
.	.	TRBV7-9	TRBJ2-7	13	CASSPLGAHEQYF	TGTGCCAGCAGCCCCCTGGGGGCCCACGAGCAGTACTTC
.	few	TRBV7-2	TRBJ1-1	15	CASSLGGTGWTEAFF	TGTGCCAGCAGCTTAGGGGGGACGGGATGGACTGAAGCTTTCTTT
.	.	TRBV5-5	TRBJ1-5	15	CASSLVPSSNQPQHF	TGTGCCAGCAGCTTGGTTCCCTCAAGCAATCAGCCCCAGCATTTT
.	.	TRBV18	TRBJ2-1	13	CASSLQEARGQFF	TGTGCCAGCTCACTACAGGAGGCGCGGGGCCAGTTCTTC
TRBD1	once	TRBV7-8	TRBJ1-2	16	CASSPTPDRVHYGYTF	TGTGCCAGCAGCCCAACCCCGGACAGGGTACACTATGGCTACACCTTC
TRBD1	.	TRBV2	TRBJ2-1	14	CASSRTGGTREQFF	TGTGCCAGCAGTAGGACAGGGGGCACGCGCGAGCAGTTCTTC
.	.	TRBV4-3	TRBJ2-5	17	CASSQGLTRQYRETQYF	TGCGCCAGCAGCCAAGGCCTGACTAGGCAGTATCGTGAGACCCAGTACTTC
.	.	TRBV5-1	TRBJ1-5	14	CASSPGPSNQPQHF	TGCGCCAGCAGCCCAGGGCCCTCCAATCAGCCCCAGCATTTT
.	.	TRBV5-8	TRBJ1-2	15	CASSPREGTGYGYTF	TGTGCCAGCAGCCCCCGGGAGGGGACGGGCTATGGCTACACCTTC
.	.	TRBV6-1	TRBJ2-3	14	CASSPGHRFDTQYF	TGTGCCAGCTCCCCGGGACACCGGTTTGATACGCAGTATTTT
.	.	TRBV5-1	TRBJ2-3	15	CASSLASLAEDTQYF	TGCGCCAGCAGCTTGGCCAGTCTTGCAGAAGATACGCAGTATTTT